The 30 T cell receptor beta chains below come from one sample, sequenced in a study of CD8+CD57+ T cells in acquired aplastic anemia. The use of genomic DNA as template underpinned the TCR beta VDJ and CDR3 profiling. TCRdb independently ran MiXCR on the reads; one entry per CDR3 protein. The sample holds hundreds of thousands of distinct CDR3 sequences, around 72% seen once. The specimen was sorted CD4+, CD8+, or CD8+CD57+ T cells (not recorded which) from PBMCs. These receptor sequences come from a human donor in good health, serving as a control.

The rearrangement links TRBV5-1 to TRBJ2-5, with a weak D call TRBD1 (5 bases). CDR1 and CDR2 (germline): SGHRS, YFSETQ. Trimming removed 2 bases at V and 5 bases at J, with 16 bases between. This CDR3 is built from 15 residues. For the CDR3, the DNA is TGCGCCAGCAGCTTATGGTCTCAGGGTTTCGAGACCCAGTACTTC. This encodes CASSLWSQGFETQYF.

The CDR3 loop reads CASSIVGDQGWSPLHF. The CDR3 region has the DNA TGTGCCAGTAGTATTGTGGGGGATCAGGGGTGGTCACCCCTCCACTTT. V and J are TRBV19 and TRBJ1-6; D possibly corresponds to TRBD1 (6 bases). Per germline, CDR1 LNHDA and CDR2 SQIVND (reference sequence). Trimming took off 3 bases at V and 10 bases at J, with 19 bases between the two ends. The CDR3 is made up of 16 amino acids.

Turning to this clonotype: A clone one base away is much larger, so this may be a read error. This rearrangement joins TRBV11-2 to TRBJ1-2; 7 nucleotides match TRBD1. The germline CDR1 and CDR2 sequences are SGHAT and FQNNGV. The CDR3 extends over 17 amino acids. For the CDR3, the DNA is TGTGCCAGCAGTCCATTGGGCCCAGGGGGTGGGAACTATGGCCACACCTTC. Translated: CASSPLGPGGGNYGHTF.

This clonotype was counted many times. This chain joins TRBV5-1 and TRBJ1-2, with TRBD1 matching 11 bases. Germline V gene data show CDR1 as SGHRS and CDR2 as YFSETQ. With V trimmed by 4 bases and J by 8 bases, 10 bases remained unmatched. The length of the CDR3 is 15 residues. CDR3 region: CASSLRTGGSEGYTF. For the CDR3, the DNA is TGCGCCAGCAGCCTACGGACAGGGGGCTCGGAGGGCTACACCTTC.

This clonotype was counted ten times or more. This sequence joins TRBV20-1 and TRBJ2-5, with 8 bases matching TRBD2. V dropped 1 base and J dropped 3; count of bases not matched to a gene: 13. This CDR3 has 17 amino acids. Germline V lookup: CDR1 DFQATT, CDR2 SNEGSKA (reference sequence). CDR3 loop: CSARVSGGAPQKETQYF. DNA for the CDR3: TGCAGTGCTAGAGTAAGCGGGGGCGCCCCCCAAAAAGAGACCCAGTACTTC.

The chain links TRBV5-1 to TRBJ1-5; 7 bases line up with TRBD1. The germline CDR1 and CDR2 sequences are SGHRS and YFSETQ. The CDR3 consists of 14 residues. J lost 9 bases, V lost 1 base, and 7 bases had no gene match. This chain's CDR3 is CASSLQTQGMPQHF. CDR3 DNA: TGCGCCAGCAGCTTGCAGACACAGGGGATGCCCCAGCATTTT.

The chain uses TRBV10-3 and TRBJ1-2; D is possibly TRBD1 (6 bases). V was cut by 10 bases and J by 7 bases, with 28 bases left in between. Germline V gene data show CDR1 as ENHRY and CDR2 as SYGVKD. CDR3 size: 16 residues. CDR3 protein: CASSHHPLGGAGGYTF. DNA for the CDR3: TGTGCCAGCAGCCACCACCCGCTCGGGGGGGCGGGTGGCTACACCTTC.

This clonotype was recorded at least ten times. J is TRBJ2-1 and V is TRBV20-1, with 8 nucleotides matching TRBD2. V was pared by 1 base and J by 9 bases, with 8 bases of the junction left unmatched. CDR1 and CDR2 (germline): DFQATT, SNEGSKA (reference sequence). The CDR3 extends over 14 amino acids. CDR3 residues: CSARAGGPSAEQFF. In DNA form, the CDR3 reads TGCAGTGCTAGAGCGGGGGGGCCGTCCGCTGAGCAGTTCTTC.

This clonotype has just a few counts. This may come from a read error, since a much larger clone is one base off. CDR3 nucleotides: TGTGCCAGCAGCCGTCGGACTGGCGGGGGGGGAGATACGCAGTATTTT. As protein: CASSRRTGGGGDTQYF. This chain connects TRBV7-2 to TRBJ2-3; 9 nucleotides align to TRBD2. The V gene end was trimmed by 5 bases and the J gene end by 5 bases; junction bases not matched to a gene: 11. The CDR3 runs 16 residues. Germline V CDR1 and CDR2: SGHTA, FQGNSA.

V usage is TRBV7-9 and J usage is TRBJ2-2; 7 bases are a match to TRBD2. With V trimmed by 3 bases and J by 17 bases, 18 bases remained unmatched. From germline, CDR1 is SEHNR and CDR2 FQNEAQ (reference sequence). CDR3 size: 15 residues. The CDR3 loop reads CASSFRRRISGKIFF. CDR3 in DNA: TGTGCCAGCAGCTTTCGTCGACGAATCAGCGGGAAGATCTTTTTT. Full variable domain (outside the CDR3, taken from reference TRBV7-9 and TRBJ2-2): DTGVSQNPRHKITKRGQNVTFRCDPISEHNRLYWYRQTLGQGPEFLTYFQNEAQLEKSRLLSDRFSAERPKGSFSTLEIQRTEQGDSAMYLCASSFRRRISGKIFFGEGSRLTVL.

Many counts were recorded for this clonotype. This chain connects TRBV7-8 to TRBJ1-1; unclear D gene. V lost 1 base and J lost 1, with 4 bases in between. In germline, CDR1 is SGHVS, CDR2 FQNEAQ. This CDR3 has 13 amino acids. CDR3 sequence reads: CASSLDTNTEAFF. The DNA for the CDR3 is TGTGCCAGCAGCTTAGACACGAACACTGAAGCTTTCTTT.

The sample holds a few counts of this clonotype. This chain links TRBV7-7 with TRBJ1-6, with D hard to call. V dropped 2 bases and J dropped 10 bases, with 3 bases sitting between them. From germline, CDR1 is SSHAT and CDR2 FNYEAQ (reference sequence). The CDR3 runs 11 residues. The CDR3 sequence: CASSLISPLHF. The CDR3 region has the DNA TGTGCCAGCAGCTTAATCTCACCCCTCCACTTT.

V is TRBV7-2 and J is TRBJ1-1; possible D gene TRBD1, 5 bases. The CDR3 sequence is 16 residues long. Germline loops: CDR1 SGHTA, CDR2 FQGNSA. Trimming pared 5 bases from V and 4 bases from J, leaving 20 bases between. The CDR3: CASSLRTSGEGTEAFF. CDR3 DNA sequence: TGTGCCAGCAGCCTACGGACAAGCGGTGAGGGCACTGAAGCTTTCTTT.

This rearrangement joins TRBV20-1 to TRBJ2-5; D unclear. This CDR3 comprises 12 residues. With 0 bases removed from V and 12 bases from J, the gap between germline ends came to 14 bases. Germline V gene data show CDR1 as DFQATT and CDR2 as SNEGSKA (reference sequence). The CDR3 DNA follows: TGCAGTGCTAGAGAGCTTAGGGAATTGGAGTACTTC. Amino acid sequence: CSARELRELEYF.

The gene calls are TRBV5-6 and TRBJ2-2; possibly TRBD1 for D (5 bases). V was clipped by 4 bases and J by 6 bases, with 10 bases between them. CDR3 length: 13 amino acids. In germline, CDR1 is SGHDT, CDR2 YYEEEE. CDR3 loop: CASSQGQAGELFF. The CDR3 region has the DNA TGTGCCAGCAGCCAAGGACAAGCCGGGGAGCTGTTTTTT. Full variable domain (outside the CDR3, taken from reference TRBV5-6 and TRBJ2-2): DAGVTQSPTHLIKTRGQQVTLRCSPKSGHDTVSWYQQALGQGPQFIFQYYEEEERQRGNFPDRFSGHQFPNYSSELNVNALLLGDSALYLCASSQGQAGELFFGEGSRLTVL.

Points on this clonotype: Since no conserved phenylalanine or tryptophan closes the CDR3, a read error is the likely cause. No DNA is shown, since the ends of the CDR3 on it are uncertain; the CDR3 is the one TCRdb lists. V gene TRBV7-8 combines with J gene TRBJ1-1; the DNA was not compared with TRBD1, the D call given in the table. CDR1 and CDR2 from the germline V gene are SGHVS and FQNEAQ. The CDR3 totals 13 residues, both ends included. The CDR3 here is CASSLKEGRIMAT.

V gene TRBV7-3 combines with J gene TRBJ2-3, with D possibly matching TRBD1 (5 bases). Trimming shortened V by 3 bases and J by 3 bases, and 16 bases separated the two germline ends. The CDR3 contains 16 residues. Germline V gives CDR1 SGHTA, CDR2 FQGTGA. CDR3 nucleotide sequence: TGTGCCAGCAGCTTGGCGTCAAGGGGCCTTACAGATACGCAGTATTTT. Amino acids: CASSLASRGLTDTQYF.

Points on this clonotype: One end of the junction is discordant with germline, which a read error may explain. This chain uses TRBV7-9 with TRBJ2-4, with TRBD1 matching 7 bases. Germline V gives CDR1 SEHNR, CDR2 FQNEAQ (reference sequence). CDR3 length: 13 residues. CDR3 DNA sequence: TGTGCCGGCAGGGCGACAGGGATCAACATTCAGTACTTC. Residues: CAGRATGINIQYF.

Here the CDR3 DNA reads TGTGCCAGCAGCGAGTCGGAACGGACGGCCGAGGAAAAACTGTTTTTT. It is translated as CASSESERTAEEKLFF. The gene calls are TRBV12-3 or TRBV12-4 and TRBJ1-4; D ambiguous. The V end lost 6 bases, the J end lost 8 bases, and 22 bases lay between the germline ends. The CDR3 has 16 amino acids.

This chain links TRBV15 with TRBJ2-1; 7 bases are shared with TRBD2. The germline CDR1 and CDR2 sequences are LNHNV and YYDKDF (reference sequence). The CDR3 extends over 16 amino acids. J lost 5 bases, V lost 5 bases, and 12 bases had no gene match. CDR3 nucleotide sequence: TGTGCCACCAGCCTTGAGGCAGGACTAGTTGACAATGAGCAGTTCTTC. Protein: CATSLEAGLVDNEQFF.

This clonotype was seen a single time. This sequence joins TRBV7-9 and TRBJ2-7; the match to TRBD1 covers 8 bases. The CDR3 has 15 amino acids. V dropped 5 bases and J dropped 2; count of bases not matched to a gene: 8. Per germline, CDR1 SEHNR and CDR2 FQNEAQ (reference sequence). For the CDR3, the DNA is TGTGCCAGCAGCAAGGACAGGGTACTCACCTACGAGCAGTACTTC. This sequence encodes CASSKDRVLTYEQYF. The full variable domain, rest sourced from reference TRBV7-9 and TRBJ2-7, is DTGVSQNPRHKITKRGQNVTFRCDPISEHNRLYWYRQTLGQGPEFLTYFQNEAQLEKSRLLSDRFSAERPKGSFSTLEIQRTEQGDSAMYLCASSKDRVLTYEQYFGPGTRLTVT.

The CDR3 nucleotides read TGTGCCAGCAGTGAACCGGATACCGAAAAGACGGACTCAGACACCATATATTTT. Residues: CASSEPDTEKTDSDTIYF. The rearrangement uses TRBV7-6 and TRBJ1-3; D remains ambiguous. Per germline, CDR1 SGHVS and CDR2 FNYEAQ. Trimming shortened V by 6 bases and J by 8 bases, and 29 bases separated the two germline ends. CDR3 length: 18 amino acids.

This clonotype was detected ten times or more. The chain joins TRBV20-1 to TRBJ1-1; 10 bases fit TRBD1. With 5 bases clipped from V and 0 bases from J, the junction kept 15 bases outside the gene matches. The CDR3 has 18 residues. Per germline, CDR1 DFQATT and CDR2 SNEGSKA (reference sequence). The CDR3 region has the DNA TGCAGTGCTGCTCCGGGACAGGGGTCCAATCACATGAACACTGAAGCTTTCTTT. This gives the protein CSAAPGQGSNHMNTEAFF.

This clonotype was counted only a few times. A read error may produce the germline difference seen at one junction end. The chain combines TRBV5-1 with TRBJ1-6; D remains ambiguous. CDR3 length equals 13 residues. Germline loops: CDR1 SGHRS, CDR2 YFSETQ. The CDR3 loop is CASSPRGDGPLHF. CDR3 sequence (DNA): TGTGCCAGCAGCCCCCGCGGGGATGGGCCCCTCCACTTT.

About this clonotype: Germline is not matched at one junction end, which may reflect a read error. The rearrangement uses TRBV7-9 and TRBJ2-7; D might be TRBD1 (6 bases). The CDR3 runs to 12 residues. The germline V gene encodes CDR1 SEHNR and CDR2 FQNEAQ (reference sequence). The CDR3 protein is CASSLSTDRQQF. In DNA form, the CDR3 reads TGTGCCAGCAGCTTATCCACCGACAGGCAACAATTC.

On this clonotype itself: A much larger clonotype is one base distant, so this may be a read error. The chain carries TRBV13 and TRBJ2-2; possibly TRBD2 for D (6 bases). The CDR3 totals 16 residues. Germline loops: CDR1 PRHDT, CDR2 FYEKMQ (reference sequence). The CDR3 DNA reads as TGTGCCAGCAGGGGTCCGTTGGGGGAAGACACCGGGGGGCTGTTTTTT. Its protein product is CASRGPLGEDTGGLFF. The whole variable domain, filled in from reference TRBV13 and TRBJ2-2, reads AAGVIQSPRHLIKEKRETATLKCYPIPRHDTVYWYQQGPGQDPQFLISFYEKMQSDKGSIPDRFSAQQFSDYHSELNMSSLELGDSALYFCASRGPLGEDTGGLFFGEGSRLTVL.

The chain couples TRBV7-8 to TRBJ1-4, with 11 bases lining up with TRBD1. This CDR3 is 16 amino acids long. The V segment lost 1 base and the J segment 8 bases; nucleotides outside the gene matches: 6. CDR1 is SGHVS, CDR2 FQNEAQ, per germline. In nucleotides, the CDR3 is TGTGCCAGCAGCTTAGGCCCCGGGACAGGGGGGGAAAAACTGTTTTTT. It is translated as CASSLGPGTGGEKLFF.

Notes on this clonotype: This CDR3 fails to terminate in the conserved phenylalanine or tryptophan, so it likely reflects a read error. No DNA is shown, since the ends of the CDR3 on it are uncertain; the CDR3 is the one TCRdb lists. This sequence joins TRBV10-3 and TRBJ2-7; the DNA was not compared with TRBD1, the D call given in the table. Germline V gene data show CDR1 as ENHRY and CDR2 as SYGVKD. 15 amino acids form the CDR3, both terminal residues included. This chain's CDR3 is CAIPEVAGQAKTKYI.

The chain carries TRBV7-8 and TRBJ2-3; D remains unclear. The CDR3 sequence is 15 residues long. V dropped 5 bases and J dropped 15 bases, with 27 bases sitting between them. The germline V gene encodes CDR1 SGHVS and CDR2 FQNEAQ. CDR3 sequence: CASSPAATQSFSPYF. DNA of the CDR3: TGTGCCAGCAGCCCCGCCGCAACGCAGTCATTTAGCCCATATTTT.

V and J are TRBV5-6 and TRBJ1-1, with unresolved D. CDR1 SGHDT and CDR2 YYEEEE come from the germline V gene. The CDR3 is 15 amino acids. Trimming shortened V by 2 bases and J by 3 bases, and 14 bases separated the two germline ends. CDR3 coding DNA: TGTGCCAGCAGCTTAAACGGACCTCGGGACACTGAAGCTTTCTTT. Translating it yields CASSLNGPRDTEAFF.